This T cell receptor beta chain was sequenced for a study of blood T cell repertoires in COVID-19. Background on the study: Sites across the United States, Italy and Spain contributed samples from acute and convalescent COVID-19. Nucleic acid was either cDNA or gDNA, and it came from T cells, B-cell-depleted T cells, or PBMCs.

Profiled with immunoSEQ multiplex PCR; TCRdb holds only in-frame clones, not every one. Of around 37,000 clones in the sample, 87% were seen once. The V gene's germline CDR1 is LGHNA and CDR2 YSLEER. The CDR3 runs to 17 residues. V was pared by 0 bases and J by 8 bases, with 13 bases of the junction left unmatched. The chain employs TRBV4-3 and TRBJ1-2; TRBD1 aligns across 9 bases. Sequencing was carried out using peripheral blood. This receptor was obtained from a man between 60 and 75 years old with acute or convalescent COVID-19. The CDR3 coding sequence is TGCGCCAGCAGCCAAGATACCGGGACAGGGCGTTTTGGAGGCTACACCTTC. This codes for CASSQDTGTGRFGGYTF.